The rows below give T cell receptor beta chains drawn from one sample of a study of identifying expanded T cells in peripheral blood. The assay was immunoSEQ multiplex PCR, and TCRdb's table has in-frame clones only and misses some. The sample holds under 100,000 clones, over 85% seen once. The sample was blood. The receptors were gathered from a person aged 18 to 69 in good health. The CDR3 runs from the conserved cysteine through the conserved F or W. D genes are given only for firm matches. A row's size may be missing; if present it is once, few, many or a size class.

clone_size,d_call,cdr3_length,v_call,j_call,cdr3_aa,cdr3_nt
.,TRBD2,15,TRBV23-1,TRBJ2-7,CASSQGLAGTYEQYF,TGCGCCAGCAGTCAAGGACTAGCGGGTACCTACGAGCAGTACTTC
.,.,14,TRBV5-1,TRBJ1-2,CASSLAEINYGYTF,TGCGCCAGCAGCTTGGCGGAAATTAACTATGGCTACACCTTC
.,TRBD2,15,TRBV5-1,TRBJ2-7,CASSLGGGPSYEQYF,TGCGCCAGCAGCTTGGGCGGGGGGCCCTCCTACGAGCAGTACTTC
.,TRBD2,13,TRBV12-5,TRBJ2-7,CASGAREVRVQYF,TGTGCTAGTGGTGCCCGGGAGGTTAGGGTGCAGTACTTC
.,TRBD1,17,TRBV7-8,TRBJ1-2,CASSPRTGKSMEYGYTF,TGTGCCAGCAGCCCCCGGACAGGGAAATCTATGGAGTATGGCTACACCTTC
.,TRBD1,15,TRBV2,TRBJ2-7,CASGGRDREFFEQYF,TGTGCCAGCGGGGGGAGGGACAGGGAGTTCTTCGAGCAGTACTTC
.,TRBD1,14,TRBV7-9,TRBJ1-2,CASSSRQGADGYTF,TGTGCCAGCAGCTCTCGACAGGGGGCCGATGGCTACACCTTC
.,TRBD1,16,TRBV4-1,TRBJ1-2,CASSQDPRKGAGGYTF,TGCGCCAGCAGCCAAGATCCTAGAAAGGGGGCGGGTGGCTACACCTTC
.,TRBD1,17,TRBV4-3,TRBJ1-1,CASSQVTPGAGGTEAFF,TGCGCCAGCAGCCAAGTTACCCCCGGGGCAGGGGGCACTGAAGCTTTCTTT
few,TRBD1,15,TRBV18,TRBJ2-3,CASSQTGTVTDTQYF,TGTGCCAGCTCACAAACCGGGACAGTCACAGATACGCAGTATTTT
.,TRBD1,13,TRBV28,TRBJ2-3,CAITGQDTDTQYF,TGTGCCATTACCGGACAGGACACAGATACGCAGTATTTT
.,.,14,TRBV7-9,TRBJ2-2,CALSGLITTGELFF,TGTGCCCTCTCAGGGCTGATTACCACCGGGGAGCTGTTTTTT
.,TRBD1,15,TRBV9,TRBJ2-1,CASSGRDRQRDEQFF,TGTGCCAGCAGCGGGAGGGACAGGCAAAGAGATGAGCAGTTCTTC
once,TRBD1,16,TRBV11-3,TRBJ2-5,CASSFLPRQGSGTQYF,TGTGCCAGCAGCTTCTTACCGCGACAGGGGTCCGGGACCCAGTACTTC
.,.,15,TRBV11-2,TRBJ2-7,CASSLTPGGSYEQYF,TGTGCCAGCAGCTTAACGCCGGGTGGATCCTACGAGCAGTACTTC
.,TRBD1,16,TRBV7-6,TRBJ2-2,CASSLQGQGNTGELFF,TGTGCCAGCAGCTTACAAGGACAGGGGAACACCGGGGAGCTGTTTTTT
once,TRBD1,15,TRBV7-6,TRBJ2-7,CASSSKDRGVYEQYF,TGTGCCAGCAGCTCAAAGGACAGGGGGGTCTACGAGCAGTACTTC
.,.,16,TRBV4-1,TRBJ2-3,CASSPQQGHSTDTQYF,TGCGCCAGCAGCCCACAACAGGGCCATAGCACAGATACGCAGTATTTT
.,TRBD1,16,TRBV23-1,TRBJ2-7,CASSQNRDRTNYEQYF,TGCGCCAGCAGTCAAAACCGGGACAGGACGAACTACGAGCAGTACTTC
.,.,17,TRBV5-1,TRBJ2-1,CASSLAFSRGTYNEQFF,TGCGCCAGCAGCTTGGCGTTTTCTAGAGGTACCTACAATGAGCAGTTCTTC
.,.,14,TRBV19,TRBJ2-2,CASSIRFYTGELFF,TGTGCCAGTAGTATACGCTTCTACACCGGGGAGCTGTTTTTT
.,.,17,TRBV9,TRBJ1-3,CASSPRGDSLSGNTIYF,TGTGCCAGCAGCCCCCGGGGAGACAGCCTCTCTGGAAACACCATATATTTT
.,TRBD2,13,TRBV6-1,TRBJ2-1,CASSGTSGNEQFF,TGTGCCAGCAGTGGGACTAGCGGCAATGAGCAGTTCTTC
.,TRBD1,12,TRBV6-5,TRBJ2-1,CASLSGGNEQFF,TGTGCCAGTCTGTCAGGGGGCAATGAGCAGTTCTTC
.,TRBD2,16,TRBV7-8,TRBJ2-7,CASSLVVLAASYEQYF,TGTGCCAGCAGCTTAGTTGTGCTAGCGGCCTCCTACGAGCAGTACTTC
.,TRBD1,14,TRBV15,TRBJ1-1,CATSIGTVNTEAFF,TGTGCCACCAGCATTGGGACAGTGAACACTGAAGCTTTCTTT
.,TRBD1,16,TRBV6-5,TRBJ1-2,CASSYYRGNLNYGYTF,TGTGCCAGCAGTTACTACAGGGGAAACCTTAACTATGGCTACACCTTC
.,.,13,TRBV10-2,TRBJ1-5,CASSEQGVQPQHF,TGCGCCAGCAGTGAGCAAGGGGTCCAGCCCCAGCATTTT
.,.,15,TRBV9,TRBJ2-1,CASSVDGGSYNEQFF,TGTGCCAGCAGCGTAGATGGGGGCTCCTACAATGAGCAGTTCTTC
few,.,14,TRBV4-1,TRBJ1-2,CASSAGQTASGYTF,TGCGCCAGCAGCGCCGGACAGACCGCTAGCGGCTACACCTTC
.,.,14,TRBV19,TRBJ1-1,CASSSKVLNTEAFF,TGTGCCAGTAGTTCCAAAGTCCTGAACACTGAAGCTTTCTTT
.,.,16,TRBV27,TRBJ1-5,CASSSLRGGSNQPQHF,TGTGCCAGCAGTTCCCTTCGTGGTGGGAGCAATCAGCCCCAGCATTTT
.,.,13,TRBV5-1,TRBJ1-4,CASSLTTDGATFF,TGCGCCAGCAGCTTGACTACTGATGGGGCCACGTTTTTT
once,.,14,TRBV7-2,TRBJ1-2,CASSLGPGYDGYTF,TGTGCCAGCAGCTTAGGACCAGGGTATGATGGCTACACCTTC
.,TRBD1,15,TRBV30,TRBJ1-1,CAWSGQGGMNTEAFF,TGTGCCTGGAGCGGACAGGGTGGGATGAACACTGAAGCTTTCTTT
.,TRBD1,13,TRBV11-3,TRBJ1-2,CASSQGQNYGYTF,TGTGCCAGCAGCCAGGGACAGAACTATGGCTACACCTTC
.,TRBD1,13,TRBV13,TRBJ1-2,CASSSQGNYGYTF,TGTGCCAGCAGCTCACAGGGGAACTATGGCTACACCTTC
.,TRBD1,15,TRBV30,TRBJ1-6,CAWSAPGQGTSPLHF,TGTGCCTGGAGTGCCCCGGGACAGGGAACTTCACCCCTCCACTTT
.,.,13,TRBV5-1,TRBJ2-1,CASSLRPLNEQFF,TGCGCCAGCAGCTTGAGACCCCTCAATGAGCAGTTCTTC
.,.,11,TRBV9,TRBJ2-1,CASSASNEQFF,TGTGCCAGCAGCGCGAGTAATGAGCAGTTCTTC
few,TRBD1,14,TRBV6-5,TRBJ1-5,CASRRTGFGQPQHF,TGTGCCAGCAGGAGGACAGGCTTTGGACAGCCCCAGCATTTT
.,.,16,TRBV27,TRBJ1-1,CASSPLGGRGNTEAFF,TGTGCCAGCAGTCCCCTAGGAGGGCGGGGGAACACTGAAGCTTTCTTT
.,.,13,TRBV10-3,TRBJ1-2,CAISEDYKDGYTF,TGTGCCATCAGCGAGGACTACAAAGATGGCTACACCTTC
.,TRBD1,14,TRBV5-4,TRBJ2-7,CASSSPGQGYEQYF,TGTGCCAGCAGTTCCCCGGGACAGGGCTACGAGCAGTACTTC
once,TRBD2,16,TRBV7-9,TRBJ2-2,CASSTGLAGHTGELFF,TGTGCCAGCAGTACCGGACTAGCGGGTCACACCGGGGAGCTGTTTTTT
.,.,15,TRBV5-6,TRBJ1-1,CASSLRRLLGTEAFF,TGTGCCAGCAGCTTGAGGCGTCTATTAGGGACTGAAGCTTTCTTT